One and the same sample provided the 2 T cell receptor beta chains below, sequenced in a study of blood T cells in healthy people across ages. A second PCR of 7 to 11 cycles used a sample-barcoded 5' primer and a J-beta primer mix. MiXCR, run by TCRdb on the 5' RACE reads, gives a single entry per CDR3 protein. This table has approximately 800,000 distinct CDR3 sequences, more than 55% appearing once. Source material: blood. All receptors come from a man aged 35-49 years in good health.

This clonotype was counted a few times. The gene calls are TRBV29-1 and TRBJ2-3; 8 nucleotides match TRBD2. The germline CDR1 and CDR2 sequences are SQVTM and ANQGSEA. This CDR3 comprises 14 residues. Trimming removed 3 bases from V and 0 bases from J; junction bases left unmatched: 2. The CDR3 loop is CSVDPSGSTDTQYF. The DNA for the CDR3 is TGCAGCGTTGACCCTAGCGGGAGCACAGATACGCAGTATTTT.

The chain has TRBV9 and TRBJ1-2, with D perhaps TRBD1 (6 bases). The CDR3 totals 11 residues. Germline V gives CDR1 SGDLS, CDR2 YYNGEE. Trimming took off 5 bases at V and 8 bases at J, with 10 bases between the two ends. CDR3 sequence: CASRQGQGYTF. The CDR3 DNA is TGTGCCAGCAGACAGGGCCAGGGCTACACCTTC.